What follows is one TCR beta chain and its context. Data came from immunoSEQ multiplex PCR; TCRdb stores just in-frame clones and leaves some out. The data show almost 350,000 clones, about nine tenths seen once. The sample belongs to a study of blood T cell repertoires in COVID-19. About the study: COVID-19 samples collected from the United States, Italy and Spain covered acute and convalescent phases.

Participants, roughly 18 to 89 years old, spanned about two dozen US areas. In the 2 weeks before study entry, exposed participants met a COVID-19 case, which was PCR-confirmed or clinician-diagnosed. This CDR3 comprises 15 residues. The sample comprised PBMCs or T cells enriched from blood (not recorded which). This receptor was identified in a woman in her twenties or thirties who had been exposed to COVID-19. The chain employs TRBV21-1 and TRBJ1-6. TRBV21-1 is an annotated pseudogene. In DNA, the CDR3 is TGTGCCAGCAGCAGTCTAGGCCCTTTCAATTCACCCCTCCACTTT. This translates into CASSSLGPFNSPLHF.